This TCR beta chain was obtained from a study of OX40 agonist ivuxolimab in advanced cancers. V lost 4 bases, J lost 0 bases, and 9 bases lay in between. Germline loops: CDR1 SEHNR, CDR2 FQNEAQ (reference sequence). This CDR3 has 15 amino acids. Clones were read by immunoSEQ multiplex PCR, and TCRdb kept only the in-frame ones, dropping some. The sample has approximately 40,000 clones; 65% to 85% are singletons. The chain links TRBV7-9 to TRBJ2-2; D possibly uses TRBD1 or TRBD2 (5 bases each). This clonotype originated in an adult with an advanced solid tumor such as melanoma, head and neck, liver or kidney cancer. This specimen consisted of CD4+ or CD8+ T cells sorted from blood, obtained in a trial of the OX40 agonist ivuxolimab. The CDR3 sequence: CASSSGASNTGELFF. CDR3 nucleotides: TGTGCCAGCAGCTCCGGGGCTTCGAACACCGGGGAGCTGTTTTTT.